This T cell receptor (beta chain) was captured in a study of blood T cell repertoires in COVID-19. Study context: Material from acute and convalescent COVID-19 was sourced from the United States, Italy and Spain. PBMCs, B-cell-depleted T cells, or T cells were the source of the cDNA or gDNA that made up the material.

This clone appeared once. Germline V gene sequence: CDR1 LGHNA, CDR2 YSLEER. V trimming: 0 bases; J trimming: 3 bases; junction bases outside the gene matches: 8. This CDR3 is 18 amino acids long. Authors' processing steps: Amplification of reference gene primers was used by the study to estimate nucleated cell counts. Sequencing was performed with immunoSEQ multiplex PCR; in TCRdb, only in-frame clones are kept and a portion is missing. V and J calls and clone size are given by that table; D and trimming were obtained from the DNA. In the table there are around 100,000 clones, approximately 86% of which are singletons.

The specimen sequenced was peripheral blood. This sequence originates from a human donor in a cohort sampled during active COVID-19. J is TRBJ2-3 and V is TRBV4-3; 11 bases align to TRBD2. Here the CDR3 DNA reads TGCGCCAGCAGCCAAGAACTAGCGGGAGTATCGTTGACAGATACGCAGTATTTT. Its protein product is CASSQELAGVSLTDTQYF.